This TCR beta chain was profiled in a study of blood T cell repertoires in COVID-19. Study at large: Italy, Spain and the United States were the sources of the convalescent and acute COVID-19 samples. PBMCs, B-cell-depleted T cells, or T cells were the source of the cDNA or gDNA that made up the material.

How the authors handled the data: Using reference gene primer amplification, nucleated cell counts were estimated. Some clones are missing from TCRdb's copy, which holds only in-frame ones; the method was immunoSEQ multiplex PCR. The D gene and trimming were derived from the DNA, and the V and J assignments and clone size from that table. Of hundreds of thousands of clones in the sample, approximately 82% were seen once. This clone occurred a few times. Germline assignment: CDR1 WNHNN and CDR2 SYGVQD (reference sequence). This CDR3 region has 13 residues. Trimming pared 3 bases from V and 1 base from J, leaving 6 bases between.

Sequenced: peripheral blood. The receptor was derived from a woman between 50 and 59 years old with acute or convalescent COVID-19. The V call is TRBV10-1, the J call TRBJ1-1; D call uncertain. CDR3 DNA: TGCGCCAGCAGTGATCCTCCGAACACTGAAGCTTTCTTT. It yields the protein CASSDPPNTEAFF.